These 21 T cell receptor beta chains came from one sample sequenced in a study of T cell repertoires in cytomegalovirus infection. MiXCR, applied by TCRdb to the reads, yields one record per CDR3 protein. The table lists roughly 500,000 distinct CDR3 sequences, about 33% of them singletons. These receptors are not linked to any known antigen. The sample was cultured PBMCs, taken from culture after CMV antigen stimulation. All receptors come from a human donor in good health (CMV status not recorded). Some clones in this sample may be carry-over from other donors' samples.

This clonotype was counted ten times or more. This chain joins TRBV7-2 and TRBJ1-1; a weak D match, TRBD1 (6 bases). This CDR3 is 23 amino acids long. The germline CDR1 and CDR2 sequences are SGHTA and FQGNSA. Trimming stripped 1 base from V and 2 bases from J, with 35 bases between. In DNA form, the CDR3 reads TGTGCCAGCAGCTTAGAAAACCCATGGGTTAATCGCCACAGGGTTCCGGCAAACACTGAAGCTTTCTTT. Its translation is CASSLENPWVNRHRVPANTEAFF.

Concerning this clonotype: It may be a read error: a sequence one base away is much more abundant. The genes are TRBV7-8 and TRBJ2-3; 7 nucleotides agree with TRBD2. Germline CDR1 is SGHVS and CDR2 is FQNEAQ. The CDR3 consists of 14 residues. CDR3 protein: CASGLREGRDTQYF. The CDR3 DNA sequence: TGTGCCAGCGGCTTAAGGGAGGGGAGAGATACGCAGTATTTT.

The V and J genes are TRBV7-2 and TRBJ2-1; D is unresolved. This CDR3 region has 15 residues. CDR1 is SGHTA and CDR2 is FQGNSA in the germline V gene. The germline V and J ends were trimmed by 5 bases and 0 bases, with 11 bases remaining between them. The CDR3 bases are TGTGCCAGCAGCCCCGTACTAAACTCCTACAATGAGCAGTTCTTC. It codes for CASSPVLNSYNEQFF.

This clonotype was seen a handful of times. The gene calls are TRBV5-4 and TRBJ2-1; D ambiguous. CDR3 length equals 14 residues. The ends were cut back, 4 bases at V and 5 bases at J, with 13 bases in the middle. From germline, CDR1 is SGHNT and CDR2 YYREEE (reference sequence). This chain's CDR3 is CASSPKNKNNEQFF. CDR3 in DNA: TGTGCCAGCAGCCCAAAAAATAAGAACAATGAGCAGTTCTTC. Combining the CDR3 with reference TRBV5-4 and TRBJ2-1 gives the whole variable domain ETGVTQSPTHLIKTRGQQVTLRCSSQSGHNTVSWYQQALGQGPQFIFQYYREEENGRGNFPPRFSGLQFPNYSSELNVNALELDDSALYLCASSPKNKNNEQFFGPGTRLTVL.

V gene TRBV6-1 combines with J gene TRBJ2-2; D call uncertain. CDR1 and CDR2 from the germline V gene are MNHNS and SASEGT. The V and J ends lost 10 bases and 7 bases respectively, with 19 bases between them. This CDR3 contains 14 residues. DNA of the CDR3: TGTGCCACGACGGATGGTGGGGTTTTCGGGGAGCTGTTTTTT. It is translated as CATTDGGVFGELFF.

The chain recombines TRBV4-3 with TRBJ2-3; a weak D match, TRBD2 (7 bases). There are 17 residues in the CDR3. Trimming took off 3 bases at V and 6 bases at J, with 22 bases between the two ends. CDR1 is LGHNA and CDR2 is YSLEER in the germline V gene. CDR3 in DNA: TGCGCCAGCAGCCAGGAACCCCCTTGGGGGGGCGGTGATACGCAGTATTTT. Protein sequence: CASSQEPPWGGGDTQYF.

This clonotype was seen only a few times. The chain combines TRBV27 with TRBJ2-2, with no clear D. The CDR3 is made up of 15 amino acids. V was pared by 3 bases and J by 4 bases, with 12 bases between. The germline CDR1 and CDR2 sequences are MNHEY and SMNVEV (reference sequence). The CDR3: CASSFGGIVTGELFF. In DNA, the CDR3 is TGTGCCAGCAGTTTCGGTGGAATCGTCACCGGGGAGCTGTTTTTT.

This clonotype was counted a few times. The chain is built from TRBV11-2 and TRBJ2-5, with 9 nucleotides matching TRBD2. Germline assignment: CDR1 SGHAT and CDR2 FQNNGV. V was clipped by 4 bases and J by 5 bases; unmatched bases: 5. The CDR3 has 14 residues. This chain's CDR3 is CASSYRLAAETQYF. In DNA, the CDR3 is TGTGCCAGCAGCTACCGACTAGCGGCGGAGACCCAGTACTTC.

This clonotype was recorded a few times. The V call is TRBV12-3 or TRBV12-4, the J call TRBJ2-5, with 11 bases identical to TRBD2. With 3 bases clipped from V and 1 base from J, the junction kept 7 bases outside the gene matches. There are 17 residues in the CDR3. Written as DNA, the CDR3 is TGTGCCAGCAGTTTCTTTAGCGGGGGGGGATCCCAAGAGACCCAGTACTTC. This encodes CASSFFSGGGSQETQYF.

In this sample, this clonotype turned up a few times. This chain links TRBV29-1 with TRBJ1-2; D ambiguous. The CDR3 has 9 residues. Germline V gene lookup returns CDR1 SQVTM and CDR2 ANQGSEA. Trimming left V 1 base short and J 7 bases short, with 1 base between. The CDR3 DNA sequence: TGCAGCGTTGAAGGTGGCTACACCTTC. Translating gives CSVEGGYTF.

V usage is TRBV10-3 and J usage is TRBJ2-7; D uncertain. The germline gives CDR1 ENHRY, CDR2 SYGVKD. Trimming shortened V by 2 bases and J by 3 bases, and 8 bases separated the two germline ends. The CDR3 runs 13 residues. The CDR3 bases are TGTGCCATCAGTGAGCCACACCTCTACGAGCAGTACGTC. Its translation: CAISEPHLYEQYV.

This clonotype came up a few times. V is TRBV6-2 or TRBV6-3 and J is TRBJ2-1, with 10 nucleotides matching TRBD2. CDR1 and CDR2 (germline): MNHEY, SVGEGT. The J segment lost 6 bases and the V segment lost 6 bases, leaving 8 bases of the junction unmatched. The CDR3 covers 15 residues. This chain's CDR3 is CASRRAGGPRNEQFF. The CDR3 DNA reads as TGTGCCAGCAGGCGAGCGGGAGGGCCTCGCAATGAGCAGTTCTTC.

This clonotype appeared a few times. The genes are TRBV11-2 and TRBJ2-5; TRBD2 aligns across 9 bases. Germline V gene data show CDR1 as SGHAT and CDR2 as FQNNGV. The CDR3 length is 16 residues. Germline trimming cut 1 base from V and 3 bases from J; bases unmatched to any gene: 6. The CDR3 DNA follows: TGTGCCAGCAGCTTAGGGGCGGGAGGGGCGAAAGAGACCCAGTACTTC. This encodes CASSLGAGGAKETQYF.

This clonotype was counted once. V and J are TRBV6-1 and TRBJ2-2; the match to TRBD2 covers 10 bases. In germline, CDR1 is MNHNS, CDR2 SASEGT. J gave up 5 bases and V 9 bases, and 12 bases lay outside the gene matches. The CDR3 is 16 residues long. For the CDR3, the DNA is TGTGCCAGTGGGACTAGCGCCAATTTAGGGACCGGGGAGCTGTTTTTT. It translates to CASGTSANLGTGELFF.

This chain uses TRBV29-1 with TRBJ2-3; 7 positions match TRBD2. This CDR3 has 12 amino acids. CDR1 and CDR2 (germline): SQVTM, ANQGSEA. The junction had 12 bases not matched to a gene; V was cut back by 4 bases and J by 14 bases. The CDR3 coding sequence is TGCAGCGTTGTCACTAGCGACTCGAGAGGGTATTTT. Residues: CSVVTSDSRGYF.

Only one count was recorded for this clonotype. The rearrangement joins TRBV7-6 to TRBJ2-3; D call uncertain. Trimming stripped 6 bases from V and 2 bases from J, with 6 bases between. The CDR3 has 12 amino acids. The germline V gene has CDR1 SGHVS and CDR2 FNYEAQ. The CDR3 here is CASRSYTDTQYF. CDR3 sequence (DNA): TGTGCCAGCAGATCATACACAGATACGCAGTATTTT.

The chain couples TRBV12-3 or TRBV12-4 to TRBJ1-1; D might be TRBD1 (5 bases). V dropped 6 bases and J dropped 6 bases, with 8 bases sitting between them. The CDR3 has 11 amino acids. CDR3 residues: CASRKGSEAFF. In DNA, the CDR3 is TGTGCCAGCAGGAAGGGGTCTGAAGCTTTCTTT.

This chain connects TRBV4-1 to TRBJ2-3; TRBD1 agrees at 7 bases. The CDR3 spans 15 residues. V was pared by 2 bases and J by 3 bases, with 5 bases of the junction left unmatched. The germline V gene has CDR1 MGHRA and CDR2 YSYEKL. For the CDR3, the DNA is TGCGCCAGCAGCCAAAGACAGGGTCTGACAGATACGCAGTATTTT. Its translation is CASSQRQGLTDTQYF.

This clonotype was counted only a few times. The chain carries TRBV29-1 and TRBJ1-5, with D possibly TRBD1 on 6 matching bases. The germline V and J ends were trimmed by 4 bases and 2 bases, with 9 bases remaining between them. The CDR3 consists of 13 residues. Germline CDR1 and CDR2: SQVTM and ANQGSEA. CDR3 in DNA: TGCAGCGTTGCTCCAGGGGGCAATCAGCCCCAGCATTTT. Translation gives CSVAPGGNQPQHF.

This sequence joins TRBV6-2 or TRBV6-3 and TRBJ1-5; weak D call: TRBD1 (5 bases). Per the germline V gene, CDR1 is MNHEY and CDR2 is SVGEGT. The V end was cut by 8 bases, the J end by 1 base, with 18 bases between. This CDR3 contains 16 residues. The CDR3 region is CASSYAGVWSNQPQHF. CDR3 nucleotides: TGTGCCAGCTCCTACGCGGGGGTTTGGAGCAATCAGCCCCAGCATTTT.

This clonotype appeared a few times. The J gene is TRBJ1-2, the V gene TRBV5-4; 10 bases line up with TRBD1. Germline V CDR1 and CDR2: SGHNT, YYREEE (reference sequence). The CDR3 is 17 amino acids. The junction had 11 bases not matched to a gene; V was cut back by 4 bases and J by 2 bases. CDR3 amino acids: CASSMGIGQGENYGYTF. CDR3 in DNA: TGTGCCAGCAGCATGGGCATTGGACAGGGGGAGAACTATGGCTACACCTTC.